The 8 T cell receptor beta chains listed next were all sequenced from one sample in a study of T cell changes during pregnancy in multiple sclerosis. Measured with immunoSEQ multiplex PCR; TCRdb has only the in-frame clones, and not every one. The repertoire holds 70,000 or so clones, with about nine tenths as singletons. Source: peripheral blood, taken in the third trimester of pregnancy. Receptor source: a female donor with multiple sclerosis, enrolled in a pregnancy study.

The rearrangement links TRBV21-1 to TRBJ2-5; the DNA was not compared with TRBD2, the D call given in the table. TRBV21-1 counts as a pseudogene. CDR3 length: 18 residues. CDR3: CASSKPSRLAGGEETQYF. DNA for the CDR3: TGTGCCAGCAGCAAACCCTCCCGACTAGCGGGGGGTGAAGAGACCCAGTACTTC.

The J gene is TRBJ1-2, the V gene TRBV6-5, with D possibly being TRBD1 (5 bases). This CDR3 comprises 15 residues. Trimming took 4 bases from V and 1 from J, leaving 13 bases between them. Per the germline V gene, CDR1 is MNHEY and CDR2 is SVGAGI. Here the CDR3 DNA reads TGTGCCAGCAGTTCAGAGGGACTGTTTAACTATGGCTACACCTTC. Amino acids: CASSSEGLFNYGYTF.

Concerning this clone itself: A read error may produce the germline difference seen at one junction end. The CDR3 loop is CASSNSPGGYGYTF. The DNA for the CDR3 is TGTGCCAGCAGTAACTCACCAGGGGGGTATGGCTACACCTTC. The chain links TRBV6-5 to TRBJ1-2, with 7 bases aligning to TRBD1. Per germline, CDR1 MNHEY and CDR2 SVGAGI. This CDR3 comprises 14 residues.

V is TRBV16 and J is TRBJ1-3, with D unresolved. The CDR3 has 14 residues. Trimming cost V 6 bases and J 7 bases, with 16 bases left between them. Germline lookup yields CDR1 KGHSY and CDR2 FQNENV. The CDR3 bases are TGTGCCAGCAGGAGTGGGCCAAGCAGCAACACCATATATTTT. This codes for CASRSGPSSNTIYF.

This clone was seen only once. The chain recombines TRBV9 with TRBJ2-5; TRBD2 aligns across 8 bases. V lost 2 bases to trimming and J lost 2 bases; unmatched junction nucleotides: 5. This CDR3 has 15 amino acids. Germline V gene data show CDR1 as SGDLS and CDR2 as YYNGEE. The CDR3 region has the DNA TGTGCCAGCAGCGTGGCTAGCGGGCGTCAAGAGACCCAGTACTTC. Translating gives CASSVASGRQETQYF.

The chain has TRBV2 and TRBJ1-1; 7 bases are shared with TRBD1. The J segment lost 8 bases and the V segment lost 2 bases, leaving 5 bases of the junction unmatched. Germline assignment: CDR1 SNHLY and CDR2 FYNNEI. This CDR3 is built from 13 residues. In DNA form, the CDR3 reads TGTGCCAGCAGTGAAAGGGACAGCTACGAAGCTTTCTTT. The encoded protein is CASSERDSYEAFF.

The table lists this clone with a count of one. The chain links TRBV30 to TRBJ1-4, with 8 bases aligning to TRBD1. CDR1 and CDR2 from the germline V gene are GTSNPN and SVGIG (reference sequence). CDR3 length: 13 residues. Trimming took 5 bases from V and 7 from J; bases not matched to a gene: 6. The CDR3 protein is CAWGQGSFEKLFF. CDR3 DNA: TGTGCCTGGGGACAGGGAAGTTTTGAAAAACTGTTTTTT. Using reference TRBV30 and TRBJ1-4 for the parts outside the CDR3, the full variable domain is SQTIHQWPATLVQPVGSPLSLECTVEGTSNPNLYWYRQAAGRGLQLLFYSVGIGQISSEVPQNLSASRPQDRQFILSSKKLLLSDSGFYLCAWGQGSFEKLFFGSGTQLSVL.

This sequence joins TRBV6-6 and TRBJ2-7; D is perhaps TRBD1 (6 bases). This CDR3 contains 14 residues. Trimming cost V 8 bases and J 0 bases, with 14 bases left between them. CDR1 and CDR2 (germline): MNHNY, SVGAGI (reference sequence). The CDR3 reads CASHRVLSSYEQYF. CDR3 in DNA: TGTGCCAGCCACAGGGTTCTTAGCTCCTACGAGCAGTACTTC.